The 28 T cell receptor beta chains given below trace back to one sample, sequenced in a study of cytomegalovirus exposure and HLA in healthy donors. The PCR employed 60 Vbeta primers together with 13 Jbeta primers. Produced via immunoSEQ multiplex PCR; TCRdb's table is partial and in-frame only. The top ten clones hold 7.5% to 10% of a sample with 150,000 to 200,000 clones, roughly 13% of them seen once. Sequencing input: PBMCs. The receptors originated from a man aged 50 to 60 in good health and CMV-seropositive.

This clone appeared a few times. V usage is TRBV9 and J usage is TRBJ2-2, with D possibly TRBD1 on 5 matching bases. Germline V CDR1 and CDR2: SGDLS, YYNGEE. V lost 4 bases, J lost 5 bases, and 12 bases lay in between. CDR3 length equals 14 residues. The CDR3 sequence is CASSLRSGTGELFF. The CDR3 nucleotides read TGTGCCAGCAGCCTACGATCAGGGACCGGGGAGCTGTTTTTT.

This clone showed up just a few times. J is TRBJ1-1 and V is TRBV29-1; TRBD1 matches 10 bases. Germline trimming cut 7 bases from V and 2 bases from J; bases unmatched to any gene: 4. The length of the CDR3 is 13 residues. Per germline, CDR1 SQVTM and CDR2 ANQGSEA. In DNA, the CDR3 is TGCAGCGCCGACAGGGGGCGAAACACTGAAGCTTTCTTT. Residues: CSADRGRNTEAFF. Filled out from reference TRBV29-1 and TRBJ1-1, the complete variable domain reads SAVISQKPSRDICQRGTSLTIQCQVDSQVTMMFWYRQQPGQSLTLIATANQGSEATYESGFVIDKFPISRPNLTFSTLTVSNMSPEDSSIYLCSADRGRNTEAFFGQGTRLTVV.

Concerning this clone itself: This specimen includes other DNA sequences encoding the same CDR3. The gene calls are TRBV14 and TRBJ1-2; D is unclear. The germline gives CDR1 SGHDN, CDR2 FVKESK. The length of the CDR3 is 13 residues. Between the trimmed V and J ends, which lost 0 bases and 1 base, there was a span of 3 bases. Here the CDR3 reads CASSQDLNYGYTF. DNA of the CDR3: TGTGCCAGCAGCCAAGACCTTAACTATGGCTACACCTTC.

The chain has TRBV29-1 and TRBJ1-5; D is unresolved. The CDR3 runs 14 residues. Germline CDR1 is SQVTM and CDR2 is ANQGSEA. Trimming took off 7 bases at V and 1 base at J, with 14 bases between the two ends. The chain's CDR3 is CSAVSGGSNQPQHF. DNA of the CDR3: TGCAGCGCCGTCTCGGGTGGAAGCAATCAGCCCCAGCATTTT.

Only a few counts were recorded for this clone. The genes are TRBV5-1 and TRBJ1-3; D gene uncertain. There are 15 residues in the CDR3. Per the germline V gene, CDR1 is SGHRS and CDR2 is YFSETQ. The V and J ends lost 4 bases and 0 bases respectively, with 11 bases between them. In DNA, the CDR3 is TGCGCCAGCAGCCCCACCGGGAACTCTGGAAACACCATATATTTT. Encoded protein: CASSPTGNSGNTIYF.

The rearrangement uses TRBV10-2 and TRBJ1-2; D might be TRBD1 (5 bases). The CDR3 is made up of 14 amino acids. The V and J ends lost 2 bases and 7 bases respectively, with 14 bases between them. Germline V gene data show CDR1 as WSHSY and CDR2 as SAAADI. The CDR3 spells CASSENGRVGGYTF. The CDR3 bases are TGCGCCAGCAGTGAGAATGGCAGGGTGGGTGGCTACACCTTC.

The chain uses TRBV18 and TRBJ1-5, with D unresolved. The CDR3 consists of 15 residues. Trimming took 3 bases from V and 2 from J, leaving 11 bases between them. In germline, CDR1 is KGHSH, CDR2 LQKENI. The CDR3 region is CASSPNWAGNQPQHF. CDR3 nucleotides: TGTGCCAGCTCACCTAATTGGGCCGGCAATCAGCCCCAGCATTTT. The full variable domain, in which reference TRBV18 and TRBJ1-5 provide the parts outside the CDR3, is NAGVMQNPRHLVRRRGQEARLRCSPMKGHSHVYWYRQLPEEGLKFMVYLQKENIIDESGMPKERFSAEFPKEGPSILRIQQVVRGDSAAYFCASSPNWAGNQPQHFGDGTRLSIL.

This chain links TRBV6-6 with TRBJ2-7, with D possibly TRBD2 on 6 matching bases. The CDR3 length is 15 residues. V was trimmed by 5 bases and J by 2 bases, leaving 16 bases between them. Germline loops: CDR1 MNHNY, CDR2 SVGAGI (reference sequence). CDR3 DNA sequence: TGTGCCAGCAGTCCCCTCCGGGGGACCACCTACGAGCAGTACTTC. It encodes CASSPLRGTTYEQYF.

The rearrangement uses TRBV7-2 and TRBJ1-5; D remains ambiguous. Germline loops: CDR1 SGHTA, CDR2 FQGNSA. The ends were cut back, 4 bases at V and 6 bases at J, with 10 bases in the middle. The CDR3 consists of 13 residues. CDR3 DNA sequence: TGTGCCAGCAGCTCACGGGGAGGTCAGCCCCAGCATTTT. This gives the protein CASSSRGGQPQHF.

The chain uses TRBV5-6 and TRBJ1-6, with D perhaps matching TRBD1 (5 bases). This CDR3 has 14 amino acids. Trimming removed 0 bases at V and 7 bases at J, with 8 bases between. Looked up from germline, CDR1 is SGHDT and CDR2 is YYEEEE. CDR3 nucleotide sequence: TGTGCCAGCAGCTTGGACCAGGGAAATTCACCCCTCCACTTT. This encodes CASSLDQGNSPLHF.

V is TRBV6-1 and J is TRBJ2-5, with 14 bases that match TRBD2. There are 17 residues in the CDR3. Germline trimming cut 4 bases from V and 4 bases from J; bases unmatched to any gene: 8. Germline assignment: CDR1 MNHNS and CDR2 SASEGT. Here the CDR3 DNA reads TGTGCCAGCAGTGTGACTAGCGGGGGGGCCATAGGAGAGACCCAGTACTTC. This codes for CASSVTSGGAIGETQYF.

This clone was detected a few times. The chain employs TRBV6-5 and TRBJ2-5, with 9 bases lining up with TRBD1. The DNA matches TRBJ2-7 better at its end, which makes the J call doubtful. CDR3 size: 15 residues. Germline V gene lookup returns CDR1 MNHEY and CDR2 SVGAGI. In nucleotides, the CDR3 is TGTGCCAGCAGACCCGGGGGACAGGGCCTGTACGAGCAGTACTTC. Amino acid sequence: CASRPGGQGLYEQYF.

The chain uses TRBV4-3 and TRBJ2-3; D is uncertain. Trimming left V 3 bases short and J 3 bases short, with 16 bases between. From germline, CDR1 is LGHNA and CDR2 YSLEER. The CDR3 loop spans 16 amino acids. The DNA of the CDR3 is TGCGCCAGCAGCCACGCACTCCCCCCCGGGACAGATACGCAGTATTTT. Translation: CASSHALPPGTDTQYF.

This chain uses TRBV27 with TRBJ2-3; D perhaps matches TRBD2 (5 bases). The V gene lost 2 bases and the J gene lost 7 bases, with 10 bases spanning the gap. The CDR3 has 13 amino acids. Germline V gene data show CDR1 as MNHEY and CDR2 as SMNVEV (reference sequence). The CDR3 sequence is CASSLNGEHTQYF. The CDR3 DNA is TGTGCCAGCAGTTTAAACGGGGAGCATACGCAGTATTTT.

In its sample, this clone was seen a few times. The chain joins TRBV28 to TRBJ2-7, with D possibly being TRBD1 (6 bases). CDR3 size: 12 residues. Trimming took off 4 bases at V and 4 bases at J, with 8 bases between the two ends. The germline V gene has CDR1 MDHEN and CDR2 SYDVKM. CDR3 nucleotide sequence: TGTGCCAGCAGTTCCAGGGGTTACGAGCAGTACGTC. It translates to CASSSRGYEQYV.

This clone was detected a few times. J is TRBJ1-3 and V is TRBV6-5, with D uncertain. Germline loops: CDR1 MNHEY, CDR2 SVGAGI. This CDR3 has 13 amino acids. The ends were cut back, 7 bases at V and 0 bases at J, with 7 bases in the middle. The chain's CDR3 is CASKELSGNTIYF. Here the CDR3 DNA reads TGTGCCAGCAAGGAGCTCTCTGGAAACACCATATATTTT.

This clone has more than one count but fewer than ten. Other DNA sequences in the same sample also yield this CDR3. This chain joins TRBV30 and TRBJ2-1; D uncertain. Germline-derived CDR1 and CDR2 are GTSNPN and SVGIG (reference sequence). V was trimmed by 0 bases and J by 6 bases, leaving 3 bases between them. The CDR3 spans 11 residues. The CDR3 nucleotides read TGTGCCTGGAGTGTACTCAATGAGCAGTTCTTC. This encodes CAWSVLNEQFF.

This chain uses TRBV28 with TRBJ2-2; no firm D call. Trimming left V 2 bases short and J 5 bases short, with 6 bases between. This CDR3 contains 13 residues. Germline V lookup: CDR1 MDHEN, CDR2 SYDVKM. CDR3 sequence (DNA): TGTGCCAGCAGTTTAAAAGCTACCGGGGAGCTGTTTTTT. Protein: CASSLKATGELFF.

The genes are TRBV7-9 and TRBJ2-1; 7 bases fit TRBD2. The CDR3 contains 13 residues. Germline loops: CDR1 SEHNR, CDR2 FQNEAQ (reference sequence). V shed 3 bases and J 7 bases; nucleotides not matched to a gene: 3. For the CDR3, the DNA is TGTGCCAGCAGCTTGGGGGGGGTAAATGAGCAGTTCTTC. This codes for CASSLGGVNEQFF.

The V and J genes are TRBV10-3 and TRBJ1-2; weak D call: TRBD1 (6 bases). The germline CDR1 and CDR2 sequences are ENHRY and SYGVKD. The CDR3 is 17 amino acids. With 0 bases removed from V and 4 bases from J, the gap between germline ends came to 18 bases. DNA for the CDR3: TGTGCCATCAGTGAGTCAGCCCCATCAGGGGCAACCTATGGCTACACCTTC. It encodes CAISESAPSGATYGYTF.

The J gene is TRBJ1-4, the V gene TRBV7-9; D remains ambiguous. CDR1 and CDR2 (germline): SEHNR, FQNEAQ (reference sequence). This CDR3 has 18 residues. With 7 bases removed from V and 2 bases from J, the gap between germline ends came to 23 bases. CDR3 residues: CASTRYAERVRTNEKLFF. The CDR3, as DNA: TGTGCCAGCACCCGTTACGCCGAGAGGGTGAGGACTAATGAAAAACTGTTTTTT.

The chain uses TRBV7-2 and TRBJ1-5; 8 positions agree with TRBD1. This CDR3 has 14 amino acids. Germline values: CDR1 SGHTA, CDR2 FQGNSA. Unmatched junction bases numbered 6, after V lost 4 bases and J lost 7 bases. The CDR3 nucleotides are TGTGCCAGCAGCTCGGACAGGGCCCGCCAGCCCCAGCATTTT. Translated: CASSSDRARQPQHF.

This clone was observed a handful of times. CDR3 sequence: CASSLGGKNTGELFF. The CDR3 DNA is TGTGCCAGCAGCTTAGGCGGGAAAAACACCGGGGAGCTGTTTTTT. This chain links TRBV11-3 with TRBJ2-2; D is perhaps TRBD2 (6 bases). CDR3 length: 15 amino acids. V lost 1 base and J lost 2, with 8 bases in between. CDR1 and CDR2 (germline): SGHNT, YENEEA.

This rearrangement joins TRBV2 to TRBJ1-5; D is possibly TRBD1 (6 bases). The CDR3 covers 13 residues. V lost 5 bases, J lost 10 bases, and 15 bases lay in between. Germline V gene sequence: CDR1 SNHLY, CDR2 FYNNEI. The CDR3 sequence: CASSSGGQSPQHF. The CDR3 DNA follows: TGTGCCAGCAGTTCTGGAGGACAGTCACCCCAGCATTTT.

The V and J genes are TRBV5-1 and TRBJ2-3, with D perhaps matching TRBD1 (5 bases). Germline V gene lookup returns CDR1 SGHRS and CDR2 YFSETQ. With 6 bases removed from V and 4 bases from J, the gap between germline ends came to 15 bases. The CDR3 consists of 14 residues. The CDR3 loop reads CASTLGAGSDTQYF. The CDR3 DNA follows: TGCGCCAGCACCCTTGGTGCAGGGTCAGATACGCAGTATTTT.

This chain connects TRBV5-5 to TRBJ1-2; D perhaps matches TRBD1 (5 bases). This CDR3 contains 13 residues. CDR1 is SGHKS, CDR2 YYEKEE, per germline (reference sequence). Trimming cost V 4 bases and J 1 base, with 8 bases left between them. This chain's CDR3 is CASSPDINYGYTF. The CDR3 region has the DNA TGTGCCAGCAGCCCGGACATTAACTATGGCTACACCTTC.

The table lists this clone with a few counts. Other DNA sequences within the sample encode an identical CDR3. The chain carries TRBV5-6 and TRBJ1-4; D is perhaps TRBD1 (6 bases). The CDR3 is 16 amino acids. The ends were cut back, 5 bases at V and 1 base at J, with 15 bases in the middle. Germline V gives CDR1 SGHDT, CDR2 YYEEEE. The DNA of the CDR3 is TGTGCCAGCAGAAGCGATCGAGGGGGAACTAATGAAAAACTGTTTTTT. The encoded protein is CASRSDRGGTNEKLFF.

This clone was counted a few times. V usage is TRBV5-4 and J usage is TRBJ2-2; D possibly corresponds to TRBD1 (5 bases). The CDR3 consists of 15 residues. Germline loops: CDR1 SGHNT, CDR2 YYREEE (reference sequence). V shed 4 bases and J shed 1 base, with 11 bases lying between them. CDR3 nucleotides: TGTGCCAGCAGCCCCGACAGCGAGAACACCGGGGAGCTGTTTTTT. This sequence encodes CASSPDSENTGELFF.